A selection of T cell receptor beta chains follows, all from one sample in a study of CD8+ T cells in alopecia areata. Using immunoSEQ multiplex PCR, the repertoire was profiled, and TCRdb retains in-frame clones only, with some absent. The sample holds about 180,000 clones, roughly 46% seen once. The input for sequencing was CD8+ T cells sorted from blood, taken around week 52, from a patient treated with tofacitinib. The receptors here all came from a human donor with alopecia areata. The CDR3 runs from the conserved cysteine through the conserved F or W. The D gene is left open where the match is weak. Size values are once, few and many counts, or a class for expanded clones, and some rows have none.

once	-	TRBV5-1	TRBJ1-1	TGCGCCAGCAGCTTGGACGGGGTCACTGAAGCTTTCTTT	CASSLDGVTEAFF
-	-	TRBV18	TRBJ1-2	TGTGCCAGCTCACCAAGCGAAGACTATGGCTACACCTTC	CASSPSEDYGYTF
-	-	TRBV30	TRBJ1-5	TGTGCCTGGGAGGGTGCCGGCTTGAGCAATCAGCCCCAGCATTTT	CAWEGAGLSNQPQHF
-	TRBD1	TRBV27	TRBJ1-2	TGTGCCAGTTCCGCTCAGGGGGGCAGCTTGGGCTACACCTTC	CASSAQGGSLGYTF
-	-	TRBV5-6	TRBJ2-5	TGTGCCAGCAGCTTGGCCGACGGCAGTTGGGGAACTAAAGAGACCCAGTACTTC	CASSLADGSWGTKETQYF
few	-	TRBV27	TRBJ2-2	TGTGCCAGCAGTTTAAGAGGTGGCCTAGCGAGTACCGGGGAGCTGTTTTTT	CASSLRGGLASTGELFF
-	-	TRBV11-2	TRBJ1-6	TGTGCCAGCAGCTTCCGGGACGGATATTCACCCCTCCACTTT	CASSFRDGYSPLHF
few	-	TRBV4-1	TRBJ1-5	TGCGCCAGCGAAGACTTATATAGCAATCAGCCCCAGCATTTT	CASEDLYSNQPQHF
-	-	TRBV6-5	TRBJ1-6	TGTGCCAGCAGTTACTCGCTTAGTACACCCCTCCACTTT	CASSYSLSTPLHF
-	TRBD1	TRBV4-2	TRBJ2-5	TGTGCCAGCAGCCAAGATATGGGACAGGGGGTAGGAGAGACCCAGTACTTC	CASSQDMGQGVGETQYF
-	TRBD1	TRBV19	TRBJ1-1	TGTGCCAGTAGCCGCACACATACAGGGGACACTGAAGCTTTCTTT	CASSRTHTGDTEAFF
-	TRBD1	TRBV13	TRBJ1-1	TGTGCCAGCAGCTCAGGGGGCCCTAACACTGAAGCTTTCTTT	CASSSGGPNTEAFF
-	-	TRBV6-5	TRBJ2-7	TGTGCCAGCAGTTACTCACTCCAGGGCGAGCAGTACTTC	CASSYSLQGEQYF
few	-	TRBV7-9	TRBJ2-7	TGTGCCAGCAGCTTCGGGAACTCCTACGAGCAGTACTTC	CASSFGNSYEQYF
-	TRBD2	TRBV7-9	TRBJ2-6	TGTGCCAGCAGCTTGGGGGGGAAAATGGCCGGGGCCAACGTCCTGACTTTC	CASSLGGKMAGANVLTF
few	-	TRBV19	TRBJ2-7	TGTGCCAGTAGTATCACAGGTTCCTACGAGCAGTACTTC	CASSITGSYEQYF
-	TRBD1	TRBV27	TRBJ2-7	TGTGCCAGCAGTTTAGACAGGGGGTCCTACGAGCAGTACTTC	CASSLDRGSYEQYF
-	-	TRBV13	TRBJ1-1	TGTGCCAGCAGCTTAGAGGGGCTGGGCACTGAAGCTTTCTTT	CASSLEGLGTEAFF
few	-	TRBV6-5	TRBJ1-4	TGTGCCAGCAGGGAGGCCGGGGCGGGCGAAAAACTGTTTTTT	CASREAGAGEKLFF
few	-	TRBV25-1	TRBJ1-5	TGTGCCAGCAGTGAGGGGTATACTCAGCCCCAGCATTTT	CASSEGYTQPQHF
-	-	TRBV7-9	TRBJ2-3	TGTGCCAGCAGCTTTACACCAGATACGCAGTATTTT	CASSFTPDTQYF
-	-	TRBV30	TRBJ2-3	TGTGCCTGGATCGCAGGGAGCACAGATACGCAGTATTTT	CAWIAGSTDTQYF
-	-	TRBV29-1	TRBJ1-2	TGCAGCGTTGAGGCACTATATGGCTACACCTTC	CSVEALYGYTF
few	-	TRBV29-1	TRBJ2-6	TGCAGCGCAAGCCGGGACACTGACTCTGGGGCCAACGTCCTGACTTTC	CSASRDTDSGANVLTF
-	-	TRBV27	TRBJ2-2	TGTGCCAGCAGTCAGATGACAGCGAACACCGGGGAGCTGTTTTTT	CASSQMTANTGELFF
-	TRBD1	TRBV30	TRBJ2-3	TGTGCCTGGAGTGTAGACAGGGCTGGACTCGGGGATACGCAGTATTTT	CAWSVDRAGLGDTQYF
few	-	TRBV11-2	TRBJ2-7	TGTGCCAGCAGCTTGAACTCAGTACCGCACGAGCAGTACTTC	CASSLNSVPHEQYF
-	-	TRBV30	TRBJ2-3	TGTGCCTGTAGTAGTAGGGTCACGACAGATACGCAGTATTTT	CACSSRVTTDTQYF
-	-	TRBV9	TRBJ2-7	TGTGCCAGCAGTTCAGGCCGAAGCTCCTACGAGCAGTACTTC	CASSSGRSSYEQYF
few	-	TRBV11-1	TRBJ2-3	TGTGCCAGCAGCTTGACCAAGGGGCCCTTTGGATCAGATACGCAGTATTTT	CASSLTKGPFGSDTQYF
-	TRBD1	TRBV5-6	TRBJ2-6	TGTGCCAGCAGCTTCGGACAGGGTGCCAACGTCCTGACTTTC	CASSFGQGANVLTF
-	-	TRBV7-6	TRBJ1-1	TGTGCCAGCAGCGGGGCCGGCAGGGTAAACACTGAAGCTTTCTTT	CASSGAGRVNTEAFF
-	TRBD1	TRBV6-1	TRBJ1-1	TGTGCCAGCACCCCCCATGGCCCAGGGGGAGCTTTCTTT	CASTPHGPGGAFF
once	TRBD1	TRBV7-2	TRBJ1-1	TGTGCCAGCAGCTCCCAAGGGGGCCCGGTGTCTGAAGCTTTCTTT	CASSSQGGPVSEAFF
few	-	TRBV10-3	TRBJ1-2	TGTGCCATCAGTGAGGAAGGGACTGGCGGCTACACCTTC	CAISEEGTGGYTF
once	TRBD1	TRBV29-1	TRBJ2-1	TGCAGCGTTGAGGGGACAGCCTCTACCTACAATGAGCAGTTCTTC	CSVEGTASTYNEQFF
-	-	TRBV5-1	TRBJ2-5	TGCGCCAGCAGCTTAAGAAGTAGAGAGACCCAGTACTTC	CASSLRSRETQYF
few	-	TRBV5-1	TRBJ2-3	TGCGCCAGCACCCTGGAGGGGGCTAGCACAGATACGCAGTATTTT	CASTLEGASTDTQYF
-	-	TRBV10-3	TRBJ2-5	TGTGCCATCAGTGACTCCAGGATGGGAGAGACCCAGTACTTC	CAISDSRMGETQYF
-	TRBD1	TRBV27	TRBJ2-1	TGTGCCAGCAGTTTAGGGGCTGGGACAGGGGTTGACAATGAGCAGTTCTTC	CASSLGAGTGVDNEQFF
-	-	TRBV5-1	TRBJ1-1	TGCGCCAGCAGCTTGGAATCGAGGACTACTGAAGCTTTCTTT	CASSLESRTTEAFF
-	-	TRBV5-6	TRBJ2-7	TGTGCCAGCAGCTTGGGGAGCTCCTACGAGCAGTACTTC	CASSLGSSYEQYF
once	TRBD1	TRBV5-6	TRBJ1-5	TGTGCCAGCAGCACCGGACAGGGCCTCAGCCAGCCCCAGCATTTT	CASSTGQGLSQPQHF
-	TRBD1	TRBV10-3	TRBJ2-4	TGTGCCATCAGTGAGTCTACAGGGGTGACCAAAAACATTCAGTACTTC	CAISESTGVTKNIQYF
few	-	TRBV29-1	TRBJ2-7	TGCAGCGTTGAGTGGAGTGGGAGCTACGAGCAGTACTTC	CSVEWSGSYEQYF
-	-	TRBV7-9	TRBJ1-1	TGTGCCAGCAGCTTAACTATCCGGGAAGCTTTCTTT	CASSLTIREAFF
-	TRBD2	TRBV30	TRBJ2-1	TGTGCCTGGGTCGCTAGCGGGGGCCCCAATGAGCAGTTCTTC	CAWVASGGPNEQFF
few	TRBD1	TRBV6-5	TRBJ2-1	TGTGCCAGCAGTTATCCCGGCCAGGGGGTGGTCTTC	CASSYPGQGVVF
medium-sized	-	TRBV7-9	TRBJ2-2	TGTGCCAGCAGCTTTAGTTGGGGTCCGTACACCGGGGAGCTGTTTTTT	CASSFSWGPYTGELFF
-	TRBD1	TRBV5-6	TRBJ2-7	TGTGCCAGCACCGGACAGGGGGCGGGAGAGCAGTACTTC	CASTGQGAGEQYF
few	-	TRBV5-6	TRBJ2-7	TGTGCCAGCAGTCTGGACCTCTACGAGCAGTACTTC	CASSLDLYEQYF
few	-	TRBV5-4	TRBJ2-7	TGTGCCAGCAGCTTGGAGTCCGAACCCACCTACGAGCAGTACTTC	CASSLESEPTYEQYF
few	-	TRBV7-9	TRBJ2-1	TGTGCCAGCAGCGAGGGGGGCACTTACAATGAGCAGCTCTTC	CASSEGGTYNEQLF
few	TRBD1	TRBV9	TRBJ2-1	TGTGCCAGCAGCGAAAGACAGGGCCCCTACAATGAGCAGTTCTTC	CASSERQGPYNEQFF
few	TRBD1	TRBV5-6	TRBJ2-1	TGTGCCAGCAGCATTGGACAGGCCGATGAGCAGTTCTTC	CASSIGQADEQFF
-	-	TRBV5-1	TRBJ2-7	TGCGCCAGCAGGGAAACGGCCTCCTACGAGCAGTACTTC	CASRETASYEQYF